This TCR beta chain was captured by sequencing in a study of shared clonotypes between healthy human individuals. The study's findings and limits: Limited genetic and exposure-history diversity came from having few donors.

This clone has ten or more counts. Its specificity is not known. Donors, healthy HIV-negative adults, lacked recent acute infections or vaccinations. Nashville, Tennessee was home to all donors, who were Caucasian adults. Germline lookup yields CDR1 SNHLY and CDR2 FYNNEI. CDR3 length: 15 amino acids. V was pared by 6 bases and J by 0 bases, with 5 bases of the junction left unmatched. The authors ran the assay at deep level. Sequencing used immunoSEQ multiplex PCR; TCRdb keeps in-frame clones, though not all of them. The profile shows roughly 500,000 clones, 70% to 80% of them singletons. The V call is TRBV2, the J call TRBJ2-7; 10 nucleotides line up with TRBD2. The receptor was derived from a woman aged 40 to 55 in good health. Some clones in this sample may be carry-over from other donors' samples. The sample taken for sequencing was PBMCs. The CDR3 nucleotides read TGTGCCAGCAGGCGACTAGCGGGCGTCTCCTACGAGCAGTACTTC. It codes for CASRRLAGVSYEQYF.